This TCR beta chain was identified in a study of blood T cell repertoires in COVID-19. Overall study context: The United States, Italy and Spain were the sources of the acute and convalescent COVID-19 samples.

This clone is a singleton in its sample. CDR3 length: 17 residues. Germline CDR1 and CDR2: SGHTA and FQGNSA. Losses at the gene ends were 3 bases for V and 11 bases for J; bases not matched to a gene: 18. The table came from immunoSEQ multiplex PCR; TCRdb's copy has only in-frame clones and leaves some out. This sample has about 84,000 clones, with 75% to 85% found just once. The chain has TRBV7-2 and TRBJ1-4; TRBD1 matches at 7 bases. Material for sequencing was peripheral blood. This clonotype was obtained from a woman aged 80 or over with acute or convalescent COVID-19. CDR3: CASSLGQFGLSYSKLFF. CDR3 DNA: TGTGCCAGCAGCTTGGGACAGTTCGGCCTCAGTTACAGTAAACTGTTTTTT.